Below are 6 T cell receptor beta chains sequenced from a single sample in a study of lymphopenia after photon versus proton radiotherapy (dated by TCRdb to between 2017 and 2020). Library preparation employed the immunoSEQ multiplex PCR assay. Imported from immuneACCESS, the table was reduced by TCRdb to in-frame sequences with V and J called. These copies leave out some clones; in studies compared against another copy, an unresolved V gene accounts for under half, and the cause of the remainder is not known. The sample contains more than 9,500 clones, around 89% of them found a single time. Jointly, the top ten make up roughly 4% of the sample. Sequencing used peripheral blood, obtained from a patient treated with photon-based radiotherapy. These receptors were obtained from a man aged 55 to 69 with pancreatic cancer.

V and J are TRBV2 and TRBJ1-6; 7 nucleotides match TRBD1. The CDR3 contains 16 residues. With V trimmed by 6 bases and J by 5 bases, 10 bases remained unmatched. Germline V gene lookup returns CDR1 SNHLY and CDR2 FYNNEI. The DNA of the CDR3 is TGTGCCAGCAGCAAGCGATTTACAGGGGATAATTCACCCCTCCACTTT. The encoded protein is CASSKRFTGDNSPLHF.

This clone was recorded only once. V gene TRBV12-5 combines with J gene TRBJ1-2, with D maybe TRBD1 (5 bases). Germline V gene sequence: CDR1 LGHNT, CDR2 FRNRAP. The CDR3 has 15 amino acids. The ends were cut back, 3 bases at V and 6 bases at J, with 17 bases in the middle. CDR3 in amino acids: CASGFEGLGGNGYTF. DNA of the CDR3: TGTGCTAGTGGTTTCGAGGGGTTAGGAGGGAATGGCTACACCTTC.

CDR3 residues: CASTGDLRDTDTQYF. Here the CDR3 DNA reads TGCGCCAGCACAGGGGACCTGAGGGACACAGATACGCAGTATTTT. This chain connects TRBV10-2 to TRBJ2-3; D perhaps matches TRBD1 (6 bases). Germline V gene data show CDR1 as WSHSY and CDR2 as SAAADI. Trimming took 7 bases from V and 2 from J, leaving 16 bases between them. This CDR3 is 15 amino acids long.

This clone was detected a few times. The V gene is TRBV5-1, the J gene TRBJ1-5; tentatively, D is TRBD1 (6 bases). V lost 8 bases, J lost 0 bases, and 12 bases lay in between. The length of the CDR3 is 14 residues. Germline V CDR1 and CDR2: SGHRS, YFSETQ. The CDR3 region has the DNA TGCGCCAGTAGACAGGACAATAGCAATCAGCCCCAGCATTTT. Translation gives CASRQDNSNQPQHF.

The J gene is TRBJ2-3, the V gene TRBV4-1, with D possibly matching TRBD2 (6 bases). Germline V gene sequence: CDR1 MGHRA, CDR2 YSYEKL. V lost 3 bases and J lost 1, with 17 bases in between. This CDR3 is 17 amino acids long. CDR3 sequence (DNA): TGCGCCAGCAGCCAGATGGCCGCGGGGCTGGGCACAGATACGCAGTATTTT. Translating gives CASSQMAAGLGTDTQYF.

J is TRBJ2-7 and V is TRBV4-2, with 11 bases matching TRBD2. The germline V gene encodes CDR1 LGHNA and CDR2 YNFKEQ. The CDR3 covers 17 residues. Trimming at V came to 4 bases and at J to 3 bases, leaving 11 bases not matched to a gene. The CDR3 spells CASSPFLAGGYNYEQYF. CDR3 nucleotides: TGTGCCAGCAGCCCTTTTCTAGCGGGGGGCTACAACTACGAGCAGTACTTC.